This entry concerns a single T cell receptor beta chain. Its antigen is undetermined. The data derive from a study of beta chain features in type 1 diabetes. In the study overall: No patient-donor differences in age, gender, total cells or subset yield. Findings and caveats of the study: For type 1 diabetes patients, VDJ junctions showed fewer insertions and more deletions. Among all four CD4+ subsets, Type 1 diabetes patients had TCRB CDR3s that were moderately but significantly shorter. In the patient group, naive, central memory and Treg TCRB repertoires seemed more alike than in the healthy donor group.

The germline V gene encodes CDR1 LGHNA and CDR2 YSLEER. CDR3 length: 14 amino acids. Trimming cost V 4 bases and J 0 bases, with 9 bases left between them. The isolated RNA, all of it, was reverse transcribed, so expressed TCRB transcripts were what got sequenced. Data came from immunoSEQ multiplex PCR; TCRdb stores just in-frame clones and leaves some out. The repertoire holds 640,000 or so clones, about an eighth seen once, with just under 0.04% in the top ten. The J gene is TRBJ1-2, the V gene TRBV4-3; D is uncertain. This receptor was taken from a man in his late teens or twenties with type 1 diabetes. Sequencing was carried out using naive CD4+ T cells from blood. This chain's CDR3 is CASSPGLANYGYTF. The CDR3 DNA is TGCGCCAGCAGCCCAGGCTTAGCTAACTATGGCTACACCTTC.